These T cell receptor beta chains were read from a single sample in a study of cytomegalovirus exposure and HLA in healthy donors. Produced via immunoSEQ multiplex PCR; TCRdb's table is partial and in-frame only. The table records about 160,000 clones, nearly 80% of them present only once. Sequenced material: PBMCs. Receptors were obtained from a man younger than 35 in good health and CMV-seropositive. The CDR3 runs from the conserved cysteine through the conserved F or W. The order of the fields is CDR3 DNA, CDR3 protein, CDR3 length, clone size, D gene, J gene, V gene. D genes are given only for firm matches. For some rows the clone size is stated as once, few or many, or as a class when expanded; others skip it.

TGTGCCTGGATCCCTACAGGAACCAAAAACAGTCAGTACTTC,CAWIPTGTKNSQYF,14,once,-,TRBJ2-4,TRBV30
TGTGCCAGCAGCTCGGGAGCAGGACCGGTCGAGCAGTTCTTC,CASSSGAGPVEQFF,14,-,-,TRBJ2-1,TRBV7-6
TGTGCCAGCAGCTACCCGAGCTCCTACGAGCAGTACTTC,CASSYPSSYEQYF,13,-,-,TRBJ2-7,TRBV7-6
TGTGCCAGCTCACCACCGCCAGGGAGGGGGACTGAAGCTTTCTTT,CASSPPPGRGTEAFF,15,once,-,TRBJ1-1,TRBV18
TGTGCCAGCAGCTTAGTCGGGACAATAACTGAAGCTTTCTTT,CASSLVGTITEAFF,14,few,-,TRBJ1-1,TRBV7-2
TGTGCCAGTAGTATAGGGCTAGCGGGAGCGTGGGAGCAGTTCTTC,CASSIGLAGAWEQFF,15,-,TRBD2,TRBJ2-1,TRBV19
TGTGCCAGCAGCGTAGTGGGCAGGGCTGAGCAGTTCTTC,CASSVVGRAEQFF,13,-,-,TRBJ2-1,TRBV9
TGTGCCAGCAGCGAAACCGGGACACCCATGGCCAATGAGCAGTTCTTC,CASSETGTPMANEQFF,16,-,-,TRBJ2-1,TRBV27
TGTGCCAGCAGTTGGGAGCAGGTTGGAAACACCATATATTTT,CASSWEQVGNTIYF,14,-,-,TRBJ1-3,TRBV7-2
TGTGCCAGCAGTCGAGGGGGTACCAACACTGAAGCTTTCTTT,CASSRGGTNTEAFF,14,once,-,TRBJ1-1,TRBV6-1
TGTGCCAGCAGTTCCTTAAGGCGGGACGGGGAGCTGTTTTTT,CASSSLRRDGELFF,14,-,-,TRBJ2-2,TRBV6-5
TGTGCCAGCAGTGATGGACAGGGAAGAGATGAAAAACTGTTTTTT,CASSDGQGRDEKLFF,15,-,TRBD1,TRBJ1-4,TRBV25-1
TGTGCCAGCTCACCGACGAGGGCGGAGGGTGAAAAACTGTTTTTT,CASSPTRAEGEKLFF,15,-,-,TRBJ1-4,TRBV18
TGTGCCAGTAGTACAGGCGAGCATCAGCCCCAGCATTTT,CASSTGEHQPQHF,13,-,-,TRBJ1-5,TRBV19
TGTGCCACCAGCAGAGAAGGCAGGGACGGGGGCAAAAACATTCAGTACTTC,CATSREGRDGGKNIQYF,17,-,-,TRBJ2-4,TRBV15
TGTGCCAGTGGTGAGGGACAGGGGGTGAACACCGGGGAGCTGTTTTTT,CASGEGQGVNTGELFF,16,-,TRBD1,TRBJ2-2,TRBV19
TGCGCCAGCAGCTGGGCTAGCGGGGGGAACACCTACGAGCAGTACTTC,CASSWASGGNTYEQYF,16,-,TRBD2,TRBJ2-7,TRBV5-1
TGTGCCAGCTCACCAGACAGGGGATCCAATGAGCAGTTCTTC,CASSPDRGSNEQFF,14,few,TRBD1,TRBJ2-1,TRBV18
TGTGCCAGCAGATATGGACAGAGCAAGAACACTGAAGCTTTCTTT,CASRYGQSKNTEAFF,15,-,-,TRBJ1-1,TRBV7-8
TGTGCCAGCAGCTTGGTTAGCGGCAGGGAACACGAGCAGTACTTC,CASSLVSGREHEQYF,15,-,-,TRBJ2-7,TRBV5-6
TGCAGCGTTGGCCCCCCCGAGACAGGGGGGTCCCTTGACTACAATGAGCAGTTCTTC,CSVGPPETGGSLDYNEQFF,19,-,TRBD1,TRBJ2-1,TRBV29-1
TGCGCCAGCAGTGCTAGCGGGGGTATCTCCTACGAGCAGTACTTC,CASSASGGISYEQYF,15,-,TRBD2,TRBJ2-7,TRBV10-1
TGTGCCAGCAGTGCTAGCGGGAGTTCCTATGAGCAGTTCTTC,CASSASGSSYEQFF,14,-,TRBD2,TRBJ2-1,TRBV6-1
TGTGCCAGCACCCCCTTTGGGCACGGGGAGCTGTTTTTT,CASTPFGHGELFF,13,-,-,TRBJ2-2,TRBV25-1
TGTGCCAGCAAGCGGACTGGTGCCAAAAACATTCAGTACTTC,CASKRTGAKNIQYF,14,few,-,TRBJ2-4,TRBV14
TGTGCCAGCAGCTTGGGGGAGGCCAAAAACATTCAGTACTTC,CASSLGEAKNIQYF,14,once,-,TRBJ2-4,TRBV5-4
TGTGCCAGCAGTGAATTGTATACAGGAGTGGGAAACACCATATATTTT,CASSELYTGVGNTIYF,16,-,-,TRBJ1-3,TRBV25-1
TGCGCCAGCAGCTTGGATGGGGGCTCGGGGCAGCCCCAGCATTTT,CASSLDGGSGQPQHF,15,-,-,TRBJ1-5,TRBV5-1
TGTGCCAGCAGTCGACAGAACACTGAAGCTTTCTTT,CASSRQNTEAFF,12,-,-,TRBJ1-1,TRBV27
TGTGCCATCAGTGGTACGGGACTAGGGCTAGATGAGCAGTTCTTC,CAISGTGLGLDEQFF,15,-,TRBD2,TRBJ2-1,TRBV10-3
TGTGCCTGGAGTGTAGGTGGAGGCGGCTATGAAAAACTGTTTTTT,CAWSVGGGGYEKLFF,15,once,-,TRBJ1-4,TRBV30
TGTGCCAGCTCACGGGGTCAGGGCGCAGCTAACTATGGCTACACCTTC,CASSRGQGAANYGYTF,16,-,-,TRBJ1-2,TRBV18
TGTGCCAGCAGCTTAGTACAGGGGGCTGGAAACACCATATATTTT,CASSLVQGAGNTIYF,15,-,TRBD1,TRBJ1-3,TRBV7-2
TGTGCCAGCCGCCCGGACACCCTCTATGGCTACACCTTC,CASRPDTLYGYTF,13,-,-,TRBJ1-2,TRBV7-9
TGCGCCAGCAGCCCCGATTATGGCGCGGGAGAGCAGTACTTC,CASSPDYGAGEQYF,14,-,TRBD2,TRBJ2-5,TRBV5-1
TGTGCCAGCAGCTTAGGACTAGCGGGAGAGTTCTACGAGCAGTACTTC,CASSLGLAGEFYEQYF,16,-,TRBD2,TRBJ2-7,TRBV7-9
TGTGCCAGCAGCCTATTAACACGACTAGCGGGACCCCCAGATACGCAGTATTTT,CASSLLTRLAGPPDTQYF,18,once,TRBD2,TRBJ2-3,TRBV7-2
TGTGCCAGTAGTATAGGAGCGGGACAGGCCCATTATCAGCCCCAGCATTTT,CASSIGAGQAHYQPQHF,17,few,TRBD1,TRBJ1-5,TRBV19
TGTGCCTGGAGTCGGGGGGGAGGCTACTCCTACGAGCAGTACTTC,CAWSRGGGYSYEQYF,15,-,TRBD2,TRBJ2-7,TRBV30
TGTGCCAGCAGCACAGATGGGGCGAACACTGAAGCTTTCTTT,CASSTDGANTEAFF,14,-,-,TRBJ1-1,TRBV5-5
TGTGCCAGCAGTGATACGGGACAGGGAGGGGGTCAGCCCCAGCATTTT,CASSDTGQGGGQPQHF,16,-,TRBD1,TRBJ1-5,TRBV6-4
TGTGCCAGCAGCTTAATATCAGGGGGCCTCAATCAGCCCCAGCATTTT,CASSLISGGLNQPQHF,16,once,TRBD1,TRBJ1-5,TRBV7-8
TGTGCCAGCAGTTCTGCACTAGGTCCGTCGGGCACCGGGGAGCTGTTTTTT,CASSSALGPSGTGELFF,17,-,-,TRBJ2-2,TRBV11-3
TGCGCCAGCAGCTATGCGGACAGGGCGAACACCGGGGAGCTGTTTTTT,CASSYADRANTGELFF,16,-,TRBD1,TRBJ2-2,TRBV4-1
TGTGCCTCGTATAGTTCGGGAAACACCATATATTTT,CASYSSGNTIYF,12,-,-,TRBJ1-3,TRBV2
TGTGCCTGGAGGACACCGGGAGGCTATGGCTACACCTTC,CAWRTPGGYGYTF,13,-,-,TRBJ1-2,TRBV30